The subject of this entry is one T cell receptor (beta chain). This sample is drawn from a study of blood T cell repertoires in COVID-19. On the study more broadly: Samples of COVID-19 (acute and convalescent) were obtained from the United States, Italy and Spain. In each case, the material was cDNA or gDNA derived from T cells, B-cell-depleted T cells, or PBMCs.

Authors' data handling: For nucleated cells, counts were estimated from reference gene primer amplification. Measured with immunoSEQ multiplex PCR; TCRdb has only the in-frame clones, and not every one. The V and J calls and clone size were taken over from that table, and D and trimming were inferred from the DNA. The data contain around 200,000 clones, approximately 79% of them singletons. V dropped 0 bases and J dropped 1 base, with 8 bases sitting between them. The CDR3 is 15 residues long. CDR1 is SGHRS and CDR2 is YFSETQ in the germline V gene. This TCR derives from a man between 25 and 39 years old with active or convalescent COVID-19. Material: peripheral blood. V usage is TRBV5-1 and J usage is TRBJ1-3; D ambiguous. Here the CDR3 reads CASSLESGSGNTIYF. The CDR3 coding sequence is TGCGCCAGCAGCTTGGAGTCGGGATCTGGAAACACCATATATTTT.